This note documents a single TCR beta chain sequence. This entry belongs to a study of CD8 T cells in Susac syndrome. TCR beta sequences were obtained from blood CD8+ and CD4+ T cells. The multiple sclerosis controls consisted of treatment-naive patients with relapsing-remitting disease, either stable or active. Random-hexamer reverse transcription was applied to about 0.45 to 1 ug RNA. Across 54 Vbeta and 13 Jbeta, immunoSEQ multiplex PCR amplified TCR beta CDR3. MiXCR, applied by TCRdb to the immunoSEQ multiplex PCR reads, yields one record per CDR3 protein. Here the sample spans approximately 230,000 distinct CDR3 sequences, roughly 95% being singletons. Deletions cut 2 bases from V and 6 bases from J, with 7 bases between. CDR1 is MDHEN, CDR2 SYDVKM, per germline. This CDR3 region has 13 residues.

The sequence derives from a human donor with multiple sclerosis. The chain is built from TRBV28 and TRBJ2-2; D unresolved. Sequenced material: CD4+ T cells from PBMCs. CDR3 nucleotide sequence: TGTGCCAGCAGTTTACCTTCCGCCGGGGAGCTGTTTTTT. This gives the protein CASSLPSAGELFF.